This entry lists 14 T cell receptor beta chains sequenced from one sample in a study of post-analysis software for immune sequencing data. Study-level points and caveats: Four to six TRBV segments were significantly more frequent in patients than in controls. TRBV5-6, TRBV5-1 and TRBV20-1 were among these segments.

Researchers reported that TCR beta cDNA libraries carried unique molecular identifiers. Each CDR3 protein is one row after TCRdb ran MiXCR on the PCR reads. The table records a few hundred thousand distinct CDR3 sequences, 36% of them present only once. The antigens of these receptors remain unknown. The sequenced sample consisted of blood. The source of these receptors is a girl between 5 and 17 years old with multiple sclerosis.

On this clonotype: An end of the junction differs from the germline gene, which may be a read error. This chain joins TRBV7-9 and TRBJ2-1; TRBD2 matches at 9 bases. In germline, CDR1 is SEHNR, CDR2 FQNEAQ (reference sequence). There are 15 residues in the CDR3. The CDR3 nucleotides are TGTGCCAGCAGCTTAGTGACTAGCGGATACAATGGGCAGTTCTTC. The encoded protein is CASSLVTSGYNGQFF. Full variable domain (remainder filled in from reference TRBV7-9 and TRBJ2-1): DTGVSQNPRHKITKRGQNVTFRCDPISEHNRLYWYRQTLGQGPEFLTYFQNEAQLEKSRLLSDRFSAERPKGSFSTLEIQRTEQGDSAMYLCASSLVTSGYNGQFFGPGTRLTVL.

The chain uses TRBV29-1 and TRBJ1-1; 10 nucleotides align to TRBD1. This CDR3 spans 14 amino acids. With V trimmed by 4 bases and J by 1 base, 3 bases remained unmatched. Germline V gene lookup returns CDR1 SQVTM and CDR2 ANQGSEA. CDR3 sequence (DNA): TGCAGCGTTGGGGGGGACAGGGGGAACACTGAAGCTTTCTTT. Translation: CSVGGDRGNTEAFF.

The V call is TRBV20-1, the J call TRBJ2-1; 11 bases are shared with TRBD2. From germline, CDR1 is DFQATT and CDR2 SNEGSKA (reference sequence). The CDR3 loop spans 15 amino acids. Unmatched junction bases numbered 8, after V lost 3 bases and J lost 7 bases. CDR3 in DNA: TGCAGTGCTAGCCTACTAGCGGGAGTTCCTAATGAGCAGTTCTTC. This codes for CSASLLAGVPNEQFF.

The DNA of the CDR3 is TGTGCCAGCAGCAATTGGGGGGGCAACACCGGGGAGCTGTTTTTT. Translated: CASSNWGGNTGELFF. This chain joins TRBV3-1 and TRBJ2-2; a possible D gene is TRBD2 (7 bases). Germline V gene lookup returns CDR1 LGHDT and CDR2 YNNKEL (reference sequence). V was trimmed by 5 bases and J by 2 bases, leaving 12 bases between them. This CDR3 comprises 15 residues.

As for this clonotype: It may be a read error: a sequence one base away is much more abundant. The V and J genes are TRBV3-1 and TRBJ2-1, with a possible D match to TRBD1 (6 bases). The V gene's germline CDR1 is LGHDT and CDR2 YNNKEL (reference sequence). The CDR3 is 14 amino acids. The CDR3 DNA reads as TGTGCCAGCAGCCCCCTCTGGACAGACAATAAGCAGTTCTTC. It yields the protein CASSPLWTDNKQFF.

On this clonotype itself: This may come from a read error, since a much larger clone is one base off. The chain couples TRBV27 to TRBJ2-6; D remains ambiguous. There are 13 residues in the CDR3. Trimming left V 6 bases short and J 0 bases short, with 3 bases between. CDR1 is MNHEY and CDR2 is SMNVEV in the germline V gene (reference sequence). CDR3 in amino acids: CASSDSGANVLTF. CDR3 sequence (DNA): TGTGCCAGCAGCGACTCTGGGGCCAACGTCCTGACTTTC.

A word on this clonotype: One base away lies a much larger clone, so this may be a sequencing read error. This chain uses TRBV2 with TRBJ2-1; D remains ambiguous. CDR3 size: 16 residues. Germline assignment: CDR1 SNHLY and CDR2 FYNNEI. The V end lost 2 bases, the J end lost 1 base, and 12 bases lay between the germline ends. The chain's CDR3 is CASSELRGLSYNEQFF. For the CDR3, the DNA is TGTGCCAGCAGTGAACTGAGAGGCTTGTCCTACAATGAGCAGTTCTTC. Variable domain in full (rest from reference TRBV2 and TRBJ2-1): EPEVTQTPSHQVTQMGQEVILRCVPISNHLYFYWYRQILGQKVEFLVSFYNNEISEKSEIFDDQFSVERPDGSNFTLKIRSTKLEDSAMYFCASSELRGLSYNEQFFGPGTRLTVL.

This clonotype was detected many times. The chain employs TRBV6-5 and TRBJ2-1; TRBD1 aligns across 9 bases. V was pared by 9 bases and J by 8 bases, with 11 bases of the junction left unmatched. The germline CDR1 and CDR2 sequences are MNHEY and SVGAGI. This CDR3 comprises 14 residues. CDR3 in DNA: TGTGCCAGTACCCATGGGGACAGGGACCATGAGCAGTTCTTC. It encodes CASTHGDRDHEQFF.

With respect to this clonotype: Just one base apart from a much larger clone, this may be a read error. V and J are TRBV7-9 and TRBJ2-1, with D possibly matching TRBD1 (6 bases). The CDR3 totals 15 residues. Deletions cut 1 base from V and 4 bases from J, with 11 bases between. The germline V gene encodes CDR1 SEHNR and CDR2 FQNEAQ (reference sequence). The CDR3 sequence: CASSLGGRGYNEQFF. Here the CDR3 DNA reads TGTGCCAGCAGCTTAGGGGGCAGGGGATACAATGAGCAGTTCTTC.

This clonotype showed up many times. The chain uses TRBV20-1 and TRBJ2-5; D is unresolved. V was shortened by 5 bases and J by 1 base, with 14 bases between the two germline ends. The CDR3 totals 14 residues. The germline V gene has CDR1 DFQATT and CDR2 SNEGSKA (reference sequence). The CDR3 reads CSAGLGVLQETQYF. The CDR3 region has the DNA TGCAGTGCTGGCCTTGGAGTCCTCCAAGAGACCCAGTACTTC.

This clonotype was recorded at least ten times. This rearrangement joins TRBV29-1 to TRBJ1-2, with 7 bases fitting TRBD1. Germline V gene sequence: CDR1 SQVTM, CDR2 ANQGSEA. CDR3 length equals 13 residues. The V gene end was trimmed by 5 bases and the J gene end by 8 bases; junction bases not matched to a gene: 11. The CDR3 DNA reads TGCAGCGTTTCTTTCCAGGGGGGTGGAGGCTACACCTTC. Amino acid sequence: CSVSFQGGGGYTF.

Concerning this clonotype itself: The CDR3 end shows no conserved phenylalanine or tryptophan, and so a read error is likely. The chain uses TRBV6-4 and TRBJ2-1; TRBD1 might be the D (5 bases). CDR3 length equals 14 residues. Germline V gives CDR1 MRHNA, CDR2 SNTAGT. Trimming stripped 0 bases from V and 10 bases from J, with 13 bases between. CDR3: CASSDSIGAHEQFL. In nucleotides, the CDR3 is TGTGCCAGCAGTGACTCGATAGGGGCACACGAGCAGTTCTTA.

This clonotype has a handful of counts. The chain uses TRBV9 and TRBJ2-3; D is perhaps TRBD2 (7 bases). The germline V gene encodes CDR1 SGDLS and CDR2 YYNGEE. Trimming took 0 bases from V and 1 from J, leaving 15 bases between them. The CDR3 is 17 amino acids. The DNA for the CDR3 is TGTGCCAGCAGCGTAGAGTCGCCGCGGGGGCGCACAGATACGCAGTATTTT. Translated: CASSVESPRGRTDTQYF.

This clonotype was recorded a few times. The chain employs TRBV6-5 and TRBJ2-5; 8 nucleotides match TRBD2. The CDR3 is made up of 14 amino acids. CDR1 MNHEY and CDR2 SVGAGI come from the germline V gene. The V segment lost 4 bases and the J segment 5 bases; nucleotides outside the gene matches: 6. The CDR3 region has the DNA TGTGCCAGCAGTTCTCGGGAGGGCGGGGAGACCCAGTACTTC. This codes for CASSSREGGETQYF.